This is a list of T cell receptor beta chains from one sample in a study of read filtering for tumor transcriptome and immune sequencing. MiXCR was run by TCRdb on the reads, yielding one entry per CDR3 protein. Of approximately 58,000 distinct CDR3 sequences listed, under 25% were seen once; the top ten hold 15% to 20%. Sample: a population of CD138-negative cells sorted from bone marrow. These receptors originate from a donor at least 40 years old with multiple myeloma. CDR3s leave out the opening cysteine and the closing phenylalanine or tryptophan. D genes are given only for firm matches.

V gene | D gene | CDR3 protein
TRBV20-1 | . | SARGSGAETQY
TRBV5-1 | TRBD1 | ASSFNSDRGLMNTEAF
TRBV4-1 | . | ASSQEWVFTDTQY
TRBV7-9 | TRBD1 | ASSLGQGANQPQH
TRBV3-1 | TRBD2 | ASSRGTSGGTDTQY
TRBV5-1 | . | ASIPVAGGNEQF
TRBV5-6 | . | ASSFYSRETQY
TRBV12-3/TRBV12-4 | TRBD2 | ASRKAASGANEQF
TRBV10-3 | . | AFSESAPGDTGELF
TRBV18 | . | ASSRPPESSGANVLT
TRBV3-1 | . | ASSQDLKGTTLNTEAF
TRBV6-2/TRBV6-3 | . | ASSYSTEETQY
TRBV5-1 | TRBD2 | ASSRGDQETQY
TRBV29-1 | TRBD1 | SARTGGYEKLF
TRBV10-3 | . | AISDTGRSGNTIY
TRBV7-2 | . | ASSLMASTDTQY
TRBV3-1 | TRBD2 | ASSQERWGLVHNEQF
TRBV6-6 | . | ASSYRPDNTEAF
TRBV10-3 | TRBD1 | AIKDRGPSYEQY
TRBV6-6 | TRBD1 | ASSQGVGEQF
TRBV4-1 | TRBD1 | ASSLNQGADEKLF
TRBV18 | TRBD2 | ASSPRRGAYNEQF
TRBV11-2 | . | ASSLMTDPQY
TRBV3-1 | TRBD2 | ASSREAGPSYEQY
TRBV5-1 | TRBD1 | ASSFVTGEGNTEAF
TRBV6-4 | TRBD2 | ASSDGAGGGYNEQF
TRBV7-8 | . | ASSPRQNNEQF
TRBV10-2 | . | ASRDSGSDEQF
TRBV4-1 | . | ASSQDGPNEQGETQY
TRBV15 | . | ATSRSLRDSPDTQY
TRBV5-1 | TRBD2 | ASSRTSAIYNEQF
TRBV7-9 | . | ASSFRLAGQGTDTQY
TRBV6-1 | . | ASRGSGSSGNTIY
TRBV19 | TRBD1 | ASSTGTGAYQPQH
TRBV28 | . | ASRKYNSPLH
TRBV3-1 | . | ASSPRGAYEQY
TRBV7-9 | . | ASSLRPTNTGEPF
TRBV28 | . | ASSLSTEAF
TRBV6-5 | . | ASSYSTANTEAF
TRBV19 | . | ASSTGTRTDTQY
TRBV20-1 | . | SAKPGLHQPQH
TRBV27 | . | ASSLFAGRGGYGYT
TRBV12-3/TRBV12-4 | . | ASSPGDYQETQY
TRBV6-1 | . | ASNQDNNSPLH